This T cell receptor beta chain is drawn from a study of T cell repertoires in cytomegalovirus infection. Overall study: Recently identified HLA-C-restricted CMV epitopes were among the peptides used. A matching HLA type, together with CMV infection, was signaled by public TCR beta signatures. General study results and limits: What dominated the ex vivo response were HLA-C-restricted CMV-specific TCR beta clonotypes. The cumulative frequency of public TCR beta families distinguished individuals who carried CMV together with the relevant HLA.

This clonotype was counted ten times or more. Antigen specificity is unknown. TCRdb processed the reads anew with MiXCR; each CDR3 protein has one entry. The sample has about 900,000 distinct CDR3 sequences; around 32% are singletons. Germline CDR1 reads MNHEY; CDR2 reads SVGAGI. Trimming shortened V by 5 bases and J by 3 bases, and 15 bases separated the two germline ends. The CDR3 is 15 residues long. The sequence derives from a human donor in good health (CMV status not recorded). Some clones in this sample may be carry-over from other donors' samples. The specimen was cultured CD8+ T cells from PBMCs, collected from culture after CMV antigen stimulation. The chain joins TRBV6-5 to TRBJ2-3; D gene ambiguous. CDR3 loop: CASSHDMGRTDTQYF. CDR3 bases: TGTGCCAGCAGTCATGATATGGGAAGAACAGATACGCAGTATTTT.